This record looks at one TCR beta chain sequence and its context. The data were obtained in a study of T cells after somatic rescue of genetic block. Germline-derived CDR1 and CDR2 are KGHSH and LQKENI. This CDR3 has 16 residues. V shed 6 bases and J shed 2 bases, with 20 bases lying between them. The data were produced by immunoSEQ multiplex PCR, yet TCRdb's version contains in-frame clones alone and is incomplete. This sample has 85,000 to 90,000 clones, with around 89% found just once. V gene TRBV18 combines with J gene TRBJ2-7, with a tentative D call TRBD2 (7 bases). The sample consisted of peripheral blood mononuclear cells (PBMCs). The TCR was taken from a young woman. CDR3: CASSLWRGTPTYEQYF. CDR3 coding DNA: TGTGCCAGCTCGCTGTGGCGGGGGACACCTACCTACGAGCAGTACTTC.